These 23 T cell receptor beta chains came from one sample sequenced in a study of early T cells in non-severe SARS-CoV-2 infection. TCRdb re-called the 5' RACE reads with MiXCR, one entry per CDR3 protein. The sample carries roughly 51,000 distinct CDR3 sequences, about 7.7% recorded once. The sample was whole blood, taken at baseline. These receptors originate from an adult who was a healthcare worker with PCR-confirmed SARS-CoV-2 infection or an uninfected control (not recorded which).

This clonotype was observed at least ten times. The rearrangement joins TRBV28 to TRBJ1-1; a possible D gene is TRBD1 (5 bases). The CDR3 has 13 amino acids. In germline, CDR1 is MDHEN, CDR2 SYDVKM. Trimming stripped 5 bases from V and 5 bases from J, with 12 bases between. CDR3 loop: CASSGMGRTEAFF. In DNA form, the CDR3 reads TGTGCCAGCAGTGGCATGGGGCGGACTGAAGCTTTCTTT.

At least ten counts were recorded for this clonotype. The chain combines TRBV10-3 with TRBJ1-1; TRBD1 matches 8 bases. This CDR3 contains 12 residues. The germline gives CDR1 ENHRY, CDR2 SYGVKD. Losses at the gene ends were 5 bases for V and 7 bases for J; bases not matched to a gene: 3. The CDR3 reads CAISIDRGEAFF. As DNA, the CDR3 is TGTGCCATCAGTATAGACAGGGGTGAAGCTTTCTTT.

In its sample, this clonotype was seen a few times. The chain is built from TRBV5-4 and TRBJ2-4; 7 bases are a match to TRBD1. Germline CDR1 reads SGHNT; CDR2 reads YYREEE (reference sequence). This CDR3 spans 15 amino acids. Trimming at V came to 4 bases and at J to 0 bases, leaving 4 bases not matched to a gene. CDR3 bases: TGTGCCAGCAGCATACAGGGGAGAGCCAAAAACATTCAGTACTTC. Translating it yields CASSIQGRAKNIQYF. The entire variable domain, with the rest obtained from reference TRBV5-4 and TRBJ2-4, is as follows: ETGVTQSPTHLIKTRGQQVTLRCSSQSGHNTVSWYQQALGQGPQFIFQYYREEENGRGNFPPRFSGLQFPNYSSELNVNALELDDSALYLCASSIQGRAKNIQYFGAGTRLSVL.

There are many counts of this clonotype. This chain uses TRBV7-6 with TRBJ2-3; no definite D call. V lost 4 bases and J 2 bases, leaving 7 bases between the germline ends. The length of the CDR3 is 13 residues. Germline V gene lookup returns CDR1 SGHVS and CDR2 FNYEAQ. The DNA for the CDR3 is TGTGCCAGCAGCTATGCAAACACAGATACGCAGTATTTT. It codes for CASSYANTDTQYF.

The chain carries TRBV3-1 and TRBJ2-3, with 9 bases identical to TRBD1. The CDR3 has 21 amino acids. With V trimmed by 0 bases and J by 1 base, 17 bases remained unmatched. Germline loops: CDR1 LGHDT, CDR2 YNNKEL (reference sequence). The CDR3 loop is CASSQDRGQGRSYRGTDTQYF. CDR3 DNA: TGTGCCAGCAGCCAAGATAGGGGACAGGGAAGAAGTTATCGGGGCACAGATACGCAGTATTTT.

In its sample, this clonotype was seen a few times. The chain couples TRBV7-9 to TRBJ1-3; possibly TRBD1 for D (6 bases). CDR1 SEHNR and CDR2 FQNEAQ come from the germline V gene (reference sequence). This CDR3 has 15 amino acids. Deletions cut 6 bases from V and 0 bases from J, with 12 bases between. Here the CDR3 DNA reads TGTGCCAGCAGGTCAGGGGTCCTCTCTGGAAACACCATATATTTT. It codes for CASRSGVLSGNTIYF. The whole variable domain, filled in from reference TRBV7-9 and TRBJ1-3, reads DTGVSQNPRHKITKRGQNVTFRCDPISEHNRLYWYRQTLGQGPEFLTYFQNEAQLEKSRLLSDRFSAERPKGSFSTLEIQRTEQGDSAMYLCASRSGVLSGNTIYFGEGSWLTVV.

The chain uses TRBV19 and TRBJ2-3; D unresolved. The germline CDR1 and CDR2 sequences are LNHDA and SQIVND (reference sequence). With 7 bases removed from V and 5 bases from J, the gap between germline ends came to 7 bases. The CDR3 consists of 11 residues. The DNA of the CDR3 is TGTGCCAGTACCTCGGGAGATACGCAGTATTTT. This codes for CASTSGDTQYF.

This clonotype appeared many times. The rearrangement uses TRBV11-2 and TRBJ1-3; D might be TRBD1 (6 bases). Trimming cost V 1 base and J 0 bases, with 10 bases left between them. Germline assignment: CDR1 SGHAT and CDR2 FQNNGV. CDR3 size: 16 residues. The CDR3 DNA sequence: TGTGCCAGCAGCTTAGTTGGGGGCGTCTCTGGAAACACCATATATTTT. Translating gives CASSLVGGVSGNTIYF.

There are many counts of this clonotype. The chain uses TRBV3-1 and TRBJ2-7, with D possibly matching TRBD1 (5 bases). The V end lost 0 bases, the J end lost 3 bases, and 12 bases lay between the germline ends. The length of the CDR3 is 15 residues. Germline lookup yields CDR1 LGHDT and CDR2 YNNKEL (reference sequence). CDR3 in DNA: TGTGCCAGCAGCCAAGAAGGGGCGCAAAACTACGAGCAGTACTTC. Amino acid sequence: CASSQEGAQNYEQYF.

This clonotype occurred a few times. This chain links TRBV7-2 with TRBJ2-3, with 8 bases aligning to TRBD2. Per germline, CDR1 SGHTA and CDR2 FQGNSA. The CDR3 runs 16 residues. V shed 9 bases, J shed 5 bases, and the junction held 16 bases outside the gene matches. CDR3 nucleotides: TGTGCCAGAAGACCGATCGGCCGGGAGGGGTTAGATACGCAGTATTTT. Translated: CARRPIGREGLDTQYF.

There are a few counts of this clonotype. In DNA, the CDR3 is TGTGCCAGCAGCTTCTCAGGGGACAATGAGCAGTTCTTC. This gives the protein CASSFSGDNEQFF. This chain uses TRBV7-9 with TRBJ2-1, with D possibly TRBD1 on 6 matching bases. The CDR3 runs to 13 residues. Germline V lookup: CDR1 SEHNR, CDR2 FQNEAQ (reference sequence). The V end was cut by 3 bases, the J end by 5 bases, with 8 bases between.

This clonotype was picked up many times. This chain links TRBV5-1 with TRBJ2-7; perhaps TRBD1 as D (5 bases). CDR1 is SGHRS, CDR2 YFSETQ, per germline. This CDR3 has 14 amino acids. V was cut by 0 bases and J by 2 bases, with 9 bases left in between. The CDR3 sequence: CASSLVTEAYEQYF. CDR3 nucleotide sequence: TGCGCCAGCAGCTTGGTGACAGAAGCCTACGAGCAGTACTTC.

V usage is TRBV20-1 and J usage is TRBJ2-3, with D unresolved. The ends were cut back, 0 bases at V and 0 bases at J, with 7 bases in the middle. The CDR3 length is 14 residues. Germline loops: CDR1 DFQATT, CDR2 SNEGSKA (reference sequence). CDR3 protein: CSARDYGSTDTQYF. The CDR3 region has the DNA TGCAGTGCTAGAGATTACGGCAGCACAGATACGCAGTATTTT.

This clonotype was detected a few times. J is TRBJ2-3 and V is TRBV4-2, with 8 bases lining up with TRBD2. V was pared by 1 base and J by 5 bases, with 8 bases of the junction left unmatched. The CDR3 runs 16 residues. Germline-derived CDR1 and CDR2 are LGHNA and YNFKEQ. The CDR3, as DNA: TGTGCCAGCAGCCAAGGCACTAGCGGTGGGGAAGATACGCAGTATTTT. Its protein product is CASSQGTSGGEDTQYF.

This clonotype was seen ten or more times. This sequence joins TRBV7-2 and TRBJ2-7, with 7 nucleotides matching TRBD1. J gave up 7 bases and V 5 bases, and 20 bases lay outside the gene matches. The CDR3 has 17 amino acids. In germline, CDR1 is SGHTA, CDR2 FQGNSA. The CDR3 sequence: CASSPPGPGQSTLEQYF. CDR3 sequence (DNA): TGTGCCAGCAGCCCCCCCGGGCCGGGACAGAGCACCCTGGAGCAGTACTTC.

This clonotype was detected only a few times. This chain joins TRBV7-9 and TRBJ2-1; D possibly matches TRBD1 or TRBD2 (5 bases each). The CDR3 covers 15 residues. Trimming took off 2 bases at V and 7 bases at J, with 15 bases between the two ends. In germline, CDR1 is SEHNR, CDR2 FQNEAQ (reference sequence). The CDR3 DNA reads as TGTGCCAGCAGCTTAAAAGGGGTTCCGGGGAATGAGCAGTTCTTC. This sequence encodes CASSLKGVPGNEQFF.

The sample holds many counts of this clonotype. The J gene is TRBJ2-7, the V gene TRBV6-5; TRBD2 might be the D (6 bases). The ends were cut back, 4 bases at V and 1 base at J, with 17 bases in the middle. Germline CDR1 reads MNHEY; CDR2 reads SVGAGI. This CDR3 is 16 amino acids long. The CDR3 is CASSSRPDYNSYEQYF. The CDR3 bases are TGTGCCAGCAGTTCCCGACCGGACTACAATTCCTACGAGCAGTACTTC.

This sequence joins TRBV6-1 and TRBJ2-7, with 8 bases aligning to TRBD2. From germline, CDR1 is MNHNS and CDR2 SASEGT. V shed 0 bases, J shed 5 bases, and the junction held 3 bases outside the gene matches. There are 14 residues in the CDR3. CDR3 loop: CASSEASGKDEQYF. CDR3 nucleotides: TGTGCCAGCAGTGAAGCTAGCGGGAAAGACGAGCAGTACTTC.

This clonotype was seen a few times. J is TRBJ2-1 and V is TRBV7-6, with 11 bases lining up with TRBD2. Germline V gene sequence: CDR1 SGHVS, CDR2 FNYEAQ. The CDR3 is 14 residues long. With V trimmed by 1 base and J by 15 bases, 8 bases remained unmatched. The CDR3 protein is CASSLEGSGRAPFF. The CDR3 coding sequence is TGTGCCAGCAGCTTAGAGGGTAGCGGGAGGGCCCCGTTCTTC.

The CDR3 sequence: CASIRAVRGDYGYTF. For the CDR3, the DNA is TGTGCCAGTATTAGGGCGGTTCGGGGCGACTATGGCTACACCTTC. The chain combines TRBV2 with TRBJ1-2, with a weak D call TRBD1 (5 bases). Germline V gives CDR1 SNHLY, CDR2 FYNNEI. The CDR3 is 15 residues long. The V end lost 9 bases, the J end lost 3 bases, and 20 bases lay between the germline ends. Full variable domain (missing parts from reference TRBV2 and TRBJ1-2): EPEVTQTPSHQVTQMGQEVILRCVPISNHLYFYWYRQILGQKVEFLVSFYNNEISEKSEIFDDQFSVERPDGSNFTLKIRSTKLEDSAMYFCASIRAVRGDYGYTFGSGTRLTVV.

In its sample, this clonotype was seen a few times. This chain uses TRBV11-2 with TRBJ2-3, with D possibly TRBD1 on 5 matching bases. This CDR3 spans 16 amino acids. Trimming cost V 2 bases and J 7 bases, with 19 bases left between them. Germline values: CDR1 SGHAT, CDR2 FQNNGV. CDR3 region: CASSLFEHGAEHTQYF. The CDR3 bases are TGTGCCAGCAGCTTATTTGAACATGGGGCGGAACATACGCAGTATTTT.

This clonotype was recorded many times. The gene calls are TRBV6-1 and TRBJ2-1; maybe TRBD1 (5 bases). V was clipped by 7 bases and J by 6 bases, with 13 bases between them. Germline V gives CDR1 MNHNS, CDR2 SASEGT. This CDR3 is built from 13 residues. The CDR3: CASKPRASNEQFF. DNA of the CDR3: TGTGCCAGCAAACCCAGGGCATCCAATGAGCAGTTCTTC.

This clonotype was counted ten times or more. The V call is TRBV7-9, the J call TRBJ2-1; TRBD2 aligns across 9 bases. The CDR3 totals 16 residues. Germline V gene lookup returns CDR1 SEHNR and CDR2 FQNEAQ (reference sequence). J was trimmed by 7 bases and V by 5 bases; bases with no gene match: 12. The CDR3 coding sequence is TGTGCCAGCAGCCCACCCAGCGCGGGAGGGGGGAATGAGCAGTTCTTC. Its translation: CASSPPSAGGGNEQFF. Supplemented by reference TRBV7-9 and TRBJ2-1, the full variable domain reads DTGVSQNPRHKITKRGQNVTFRCDPISEHNRLYWYRQTLGQGPEFLTYFQNEAQLEKSRLLSDRFSAERPKGSFSTLEIQRTEQGDSAMYLCASSPPSAGGGNEQFFGPGTRLTVL.